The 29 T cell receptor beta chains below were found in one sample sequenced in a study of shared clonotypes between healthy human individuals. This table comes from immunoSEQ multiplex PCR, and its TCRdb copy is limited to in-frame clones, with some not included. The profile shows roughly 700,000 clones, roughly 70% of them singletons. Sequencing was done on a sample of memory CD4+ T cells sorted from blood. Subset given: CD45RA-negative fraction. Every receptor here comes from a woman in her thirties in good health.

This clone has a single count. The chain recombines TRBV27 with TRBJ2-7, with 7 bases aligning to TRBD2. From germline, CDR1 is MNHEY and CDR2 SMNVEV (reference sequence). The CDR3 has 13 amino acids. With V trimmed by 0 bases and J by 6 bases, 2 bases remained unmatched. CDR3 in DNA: TGTGCCAGCAGTTTATCGGGGGGGTCCGAGCAGTACTTC. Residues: CASSLSGGSEQYF.

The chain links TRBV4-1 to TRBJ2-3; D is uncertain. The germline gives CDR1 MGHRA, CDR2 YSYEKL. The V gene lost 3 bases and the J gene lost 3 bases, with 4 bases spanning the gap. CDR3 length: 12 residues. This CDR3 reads CASSHQTDTQYF. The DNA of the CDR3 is TGCGCCAGCAGCCACCAGACAGATACGCAGTATTTT.

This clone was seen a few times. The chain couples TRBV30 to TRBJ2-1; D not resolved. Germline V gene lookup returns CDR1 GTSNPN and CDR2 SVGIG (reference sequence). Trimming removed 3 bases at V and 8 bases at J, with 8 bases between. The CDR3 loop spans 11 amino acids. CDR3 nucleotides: TGTGCCTGGAGGACGGGCTATGAGCAGTTCTTC. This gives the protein CAWRTGYEQFF.

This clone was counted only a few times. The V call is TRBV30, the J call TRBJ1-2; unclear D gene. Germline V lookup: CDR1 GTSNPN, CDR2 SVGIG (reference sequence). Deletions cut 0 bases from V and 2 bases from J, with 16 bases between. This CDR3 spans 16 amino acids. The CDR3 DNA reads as TGTGCCTGGAGTGTCCCTGGCGGAGCAGCGAACTATGGCTACACCTTC. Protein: CAWSVPGGAANYGYTF. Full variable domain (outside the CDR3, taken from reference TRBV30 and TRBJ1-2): SQTIHQWPATLVQPVGSPLSLECTVEGTSNPNLYWYRQAAGRGLQLLFYSVGIGQISSEVPQNLSASRPQDRQFILSSKKLLLSDSGFYLCAWSVPGGAANYGYTFGSGTRLTVV.

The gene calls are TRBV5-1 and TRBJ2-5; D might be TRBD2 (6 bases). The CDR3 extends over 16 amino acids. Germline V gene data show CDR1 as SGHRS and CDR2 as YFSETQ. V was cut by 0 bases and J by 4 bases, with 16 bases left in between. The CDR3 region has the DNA TGCGCCAGCAGCTTGGCGGTACAAGGAGCGGGAGAGACCCAGTACTTC. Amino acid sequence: CASSLAVQGAGETQYF. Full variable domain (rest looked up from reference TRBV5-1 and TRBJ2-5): KAGVTQTPRYLIKTRGQQVTLSCSPISGHRSVSWYQQTPGQGLQFLFEYFSETQRNKGNFPGRFSGRQFSNSRSEMNVSTLELGDSALYLCASSLAVQGAGETQYFGPGTRLLVL.

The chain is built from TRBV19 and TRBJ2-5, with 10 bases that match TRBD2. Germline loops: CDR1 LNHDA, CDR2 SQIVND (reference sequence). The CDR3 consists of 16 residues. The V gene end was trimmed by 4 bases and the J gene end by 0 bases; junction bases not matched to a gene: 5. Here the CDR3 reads CASSKLAGSYQETQYF. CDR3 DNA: TGTGCCAGTAGTAAACTAGCGGGATCGTACCAAGAGACCCAGTACTTC.

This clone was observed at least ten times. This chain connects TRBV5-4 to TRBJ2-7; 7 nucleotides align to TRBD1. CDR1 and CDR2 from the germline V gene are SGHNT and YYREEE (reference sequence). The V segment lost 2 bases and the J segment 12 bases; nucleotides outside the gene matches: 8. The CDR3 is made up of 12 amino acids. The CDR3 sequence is CASSFGQEDPYF. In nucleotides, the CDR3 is TGTGCCAGCAGCTTCGGACAGGAGGATCCGTACTTC.

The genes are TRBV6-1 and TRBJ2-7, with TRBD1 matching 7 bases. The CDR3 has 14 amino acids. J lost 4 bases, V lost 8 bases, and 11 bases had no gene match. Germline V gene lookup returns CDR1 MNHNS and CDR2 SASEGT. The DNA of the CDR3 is TGTGCCAGCCGGACTTCGACAGGGTCTTACGAGCAGTACTTC. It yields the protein CASRTSTGSYEQYF.

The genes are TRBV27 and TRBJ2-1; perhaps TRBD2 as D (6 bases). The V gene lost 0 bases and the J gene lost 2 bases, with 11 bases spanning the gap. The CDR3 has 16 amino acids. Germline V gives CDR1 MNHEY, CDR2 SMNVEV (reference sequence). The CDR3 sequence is CASSLSSSVAYNEQFF. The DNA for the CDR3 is TGTGCCAGCAGTTTATCGTCTAGCGTTGCCTACAATGAGCAGTTCTTC.

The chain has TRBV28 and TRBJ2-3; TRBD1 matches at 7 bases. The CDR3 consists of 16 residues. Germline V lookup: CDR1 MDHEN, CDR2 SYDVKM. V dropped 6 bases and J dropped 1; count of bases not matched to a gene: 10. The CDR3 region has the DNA TGTGCCAGCAGGGGCAGGGGGACCCCGCGCACAGATACGCAGTATTTT. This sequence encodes CASRGRGTPRTDTQYF.

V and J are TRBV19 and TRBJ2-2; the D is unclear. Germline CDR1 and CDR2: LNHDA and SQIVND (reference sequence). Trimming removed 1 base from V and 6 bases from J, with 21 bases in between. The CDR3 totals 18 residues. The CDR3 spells CASSIGPVDRTAAGELFF. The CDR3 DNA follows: TGTGCCAGTAGTATAGGGCCGGTGGACCGCACAGCCGCCGGGGAGCTGTTTTTT.

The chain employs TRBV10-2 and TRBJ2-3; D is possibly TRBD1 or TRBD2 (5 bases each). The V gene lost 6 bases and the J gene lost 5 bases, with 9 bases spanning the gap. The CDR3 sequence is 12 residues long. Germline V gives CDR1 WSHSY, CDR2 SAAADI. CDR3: CASSTGGDTQYF. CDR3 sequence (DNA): TGCGCCAGCAGCACAGGAGGAGATACGCAGTATTTT.

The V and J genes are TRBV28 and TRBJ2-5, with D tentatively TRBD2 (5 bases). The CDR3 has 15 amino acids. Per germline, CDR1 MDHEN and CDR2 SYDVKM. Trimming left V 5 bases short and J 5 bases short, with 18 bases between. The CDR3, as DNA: TGTGCCAGCAGTGAAGCGGCATGGATATCGGAGACCCAGTACTTC. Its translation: CASSEAAWISETQYF.

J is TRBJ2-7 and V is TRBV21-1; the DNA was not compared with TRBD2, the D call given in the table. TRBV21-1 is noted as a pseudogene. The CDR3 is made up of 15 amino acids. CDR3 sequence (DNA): TGTGCCAGCAGCAAAGGGAGCGGGAGTGCCTACGAGCAGTACTTC. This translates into CASSKGSGSAYEQYF.

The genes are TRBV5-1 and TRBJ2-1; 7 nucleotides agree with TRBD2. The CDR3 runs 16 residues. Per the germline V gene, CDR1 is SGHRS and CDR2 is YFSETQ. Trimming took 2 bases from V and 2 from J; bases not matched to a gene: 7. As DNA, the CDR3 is TGCGCCAGCAGCTTAGGGGATAGCGGGCCCTACAATGAGCAGTTCTTC. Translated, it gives CASSLGDSGPYNEQFF. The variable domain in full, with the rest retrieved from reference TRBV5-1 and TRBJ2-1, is KAGVTQTPRYLIKTRGQQVTLSCSPISGHRSVSWYQQTPGQGLQFLFEYFSETQRNKGNFPGRFSGRQFSNSRSEMNVSTLELGDSALYLCASSLGDSGPYNEQFFGPGTRLTVL.

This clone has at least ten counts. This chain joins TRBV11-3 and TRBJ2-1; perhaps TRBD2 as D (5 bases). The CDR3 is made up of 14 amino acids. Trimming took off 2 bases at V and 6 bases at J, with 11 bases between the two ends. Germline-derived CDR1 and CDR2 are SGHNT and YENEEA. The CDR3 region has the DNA TGTGCCAGCAGCTTAACACTTAGCGCCAATGAGCAGTTCTTC. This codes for CASSLTLSANEQFF.

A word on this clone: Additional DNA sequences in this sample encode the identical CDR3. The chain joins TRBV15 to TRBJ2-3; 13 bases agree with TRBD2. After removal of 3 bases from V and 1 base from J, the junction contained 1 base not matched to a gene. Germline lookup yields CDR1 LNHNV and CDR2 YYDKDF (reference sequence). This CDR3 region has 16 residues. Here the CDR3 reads CATSSGLAGGTDTQYF. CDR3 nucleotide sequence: TGTGCCACCAGCAGTGGACTAGCGGGAGGCACAGATACGCAGTATTTT.

CDR3 amino acids: CASRWDSKNTEAFF. The CDR3 DNA reads as TGTGCCAGCAGATGGGACAGCAAGAACACTGAAGCTTTCTTT. The chain carries TRBV6-6 and TRBJ1-1; 7 bases are a match to TRBD1. The CDR3 length is 14 residues. The germline V gene encodes CDR1 MNHNY and CDR2 SVGAGI (reference sequence). V was clipped by 6 bases and J by 1 base; unmatched bases: 5.

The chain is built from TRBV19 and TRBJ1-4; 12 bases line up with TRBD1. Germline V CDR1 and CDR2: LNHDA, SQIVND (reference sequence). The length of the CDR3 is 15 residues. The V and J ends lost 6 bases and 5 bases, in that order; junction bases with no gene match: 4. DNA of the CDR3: TGTGCCAGTAGGAGGGACAGGGGGCCCAATGAAAAACTGTTTTTT. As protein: CASRRDRGPNEKLFF.

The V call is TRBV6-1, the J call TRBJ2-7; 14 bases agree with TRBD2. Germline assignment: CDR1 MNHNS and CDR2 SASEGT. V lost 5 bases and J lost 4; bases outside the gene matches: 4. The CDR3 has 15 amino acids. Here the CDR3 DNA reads TGTGCCAGCAGTAGTGGGACTAGCGGGAGTTACGAGCAGTACTTC. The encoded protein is CASSSGTSGSYEQYF.

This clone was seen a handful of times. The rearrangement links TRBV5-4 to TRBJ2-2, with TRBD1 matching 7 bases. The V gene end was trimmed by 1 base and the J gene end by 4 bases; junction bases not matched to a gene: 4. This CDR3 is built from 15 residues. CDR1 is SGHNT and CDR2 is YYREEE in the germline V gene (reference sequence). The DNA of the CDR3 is TGTGCCAGCAGCTTGCTACAGGGGAGCACCGGGGAGCTGTTTTTT. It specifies CASSLLQGSTGELFF.

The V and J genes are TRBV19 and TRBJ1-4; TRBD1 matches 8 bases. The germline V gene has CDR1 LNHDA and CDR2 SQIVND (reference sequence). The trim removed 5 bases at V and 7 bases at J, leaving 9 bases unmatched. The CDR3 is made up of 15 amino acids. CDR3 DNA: TGTGCCAGTAGTGCCGGGACAGGAGAAGGTGAAAAACTGTTTTTT. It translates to CASSAGTGEGEKLFF.

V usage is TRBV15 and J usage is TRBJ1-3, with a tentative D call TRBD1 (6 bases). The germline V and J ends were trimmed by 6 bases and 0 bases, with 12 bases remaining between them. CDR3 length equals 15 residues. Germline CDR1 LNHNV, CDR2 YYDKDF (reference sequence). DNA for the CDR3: TGTGCCACCAGGGACAGTTTGCGCTCTGGAAACACCATATATTTT. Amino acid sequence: CATRDSLRSGNTIYF. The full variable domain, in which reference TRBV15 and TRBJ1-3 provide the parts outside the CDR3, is DAMVIQNPRYQVTQFGKPVTLSCSQTLNHNVMYWYQQKSSQAPKLLFHYYDKDFNNEADTPDNFQSRRPNTSFCFLDIRSPGLGDTAMYLCATRDSLRSGNTIYFGEGSWLTVV.

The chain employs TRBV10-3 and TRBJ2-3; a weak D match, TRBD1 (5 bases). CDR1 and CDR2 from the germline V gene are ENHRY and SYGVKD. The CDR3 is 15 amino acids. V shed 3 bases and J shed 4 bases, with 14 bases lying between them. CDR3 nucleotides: TGTGCCATCAGTGACCCGACAGTCGGCGCAGATACGCAGTATTTT. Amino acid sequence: CAISDPTVGADTQYF.

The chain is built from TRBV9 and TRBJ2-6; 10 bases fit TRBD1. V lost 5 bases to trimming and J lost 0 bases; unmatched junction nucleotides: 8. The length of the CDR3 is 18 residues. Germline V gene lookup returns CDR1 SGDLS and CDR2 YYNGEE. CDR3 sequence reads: CASRKGQGSFSGANVLTF. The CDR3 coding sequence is TGTGCCAGCAGAAAGGGACAGGGGTCCTTCTCTGGGGCCAACGTCCTGACTTTC. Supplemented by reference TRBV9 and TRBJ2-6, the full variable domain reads DSGVTQTPKHLITATGQRVTLRCSPRSGDLSVYWYQQSLDQGLQFLIQYYNGEERAKGNILERFSAQQFPDLHSELNLSSLELGDSALYFCASRKGQGSFSGANVLTFGAGSRLTVL.

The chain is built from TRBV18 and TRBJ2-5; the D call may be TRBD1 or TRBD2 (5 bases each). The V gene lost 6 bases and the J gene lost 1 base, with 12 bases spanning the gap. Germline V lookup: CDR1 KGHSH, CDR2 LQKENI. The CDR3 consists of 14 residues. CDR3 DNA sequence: TGTGCCAGCTCGCTGGGACCCTCCCAAGAGACCCAGTACTTC. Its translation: CASSLGPSQETQYF.

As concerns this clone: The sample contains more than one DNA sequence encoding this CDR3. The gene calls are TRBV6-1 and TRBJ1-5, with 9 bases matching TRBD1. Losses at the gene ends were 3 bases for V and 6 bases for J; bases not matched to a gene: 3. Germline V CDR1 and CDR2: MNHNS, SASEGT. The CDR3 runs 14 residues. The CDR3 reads CASSEGQGGQPQHF. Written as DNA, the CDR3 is TGTGCCAGCAGTGAGGGACAGGGTGGTCAGCCCCAGCATTTT.

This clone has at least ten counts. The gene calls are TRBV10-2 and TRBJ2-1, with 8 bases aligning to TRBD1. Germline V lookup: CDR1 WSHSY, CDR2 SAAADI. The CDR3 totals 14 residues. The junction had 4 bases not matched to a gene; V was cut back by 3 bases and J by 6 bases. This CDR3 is CASSDPGGFNEQFF. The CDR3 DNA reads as TGCGCCAGCAGTGACCCAGGGGGCTTCAATGAGCAGTTCTTC.

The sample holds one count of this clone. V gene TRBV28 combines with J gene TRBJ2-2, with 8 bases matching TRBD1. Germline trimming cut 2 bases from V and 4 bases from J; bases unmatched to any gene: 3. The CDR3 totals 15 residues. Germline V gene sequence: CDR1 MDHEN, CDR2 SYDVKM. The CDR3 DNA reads TGTGCCAGCAGTTTACAGGGGGCCAGCACCGGGGAGCTGTTTTTT. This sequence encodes CASSLQGASTGELFF.